The 20 T cell receptor beta chains presented below share a single source sample, sequenced in a study of T cell responses to AZD1222 COVID-19 vaccine. Profiled with immunoSEQ multiplex PCR; TCRdb holds only in-frame clones, not every one. The repertoire holds around 270,000 clones, with around 93% as singletons. Sample: peripheral blood, taken 28 days after the second AZD1222 dose. These receptors originate from an adult who received the AZD1222 COVID-19 vaccine.

The chain combines TRBV27 with TRBJ2-3, with D unclear. This CDR3 is built from 14 residues. Trimming cost V 3 bases and J 4 bases, with 11 bases left between them. Per germline, CDR1 MNHEY and CDR2 SMNVEV (reference sequence). The CDR3 is CASSLGHPPDTQYF. In DNA, the CDR3 is TGTGCCAGCAGTTTGGGCCACCCCCCAGATACGCAGTATTTT.

In this sample, this clone turned up once. The V gene is TRBV9, the J gene TRBJ2-7; D perhaps matches TRBD1 (5 bases). The CDR3 runs to 13 residues. The V end lost 4 bases, the J end lost 5 bases, and 13 bases lay between the germline ends. From germline, CDR1 is SGDLS and CDR2 YYNGEE. CDR3 DNA sequence: TGTGCCAGCAGCCTACAGGATCCTCACGAGCAGTACTTC. Translated, it gives CASSLQDPHEQYF.

This clone was seen only once. The CDR3 sequence: CASSPRTLNEQFF. The DNA for the CDR3 is TGTGCCAGCAGTCCCCGGACACTCAATGAGCAGTTCTTC. This chain connects TRBV6-2 or TRBV6-3 to TRBJ2-1, with D possibly matching TRBD1 (5 bases). CDR3 length: 13 amino acids. Germline-derived CDR1 and CDR2 are MNHEY and SVGEGT. V was cut by 5 bases and J by 6 bases, with 11 bases left in between.

This rearrangement joins TRBV5-8 to TRBJ1-1; D ambiguous. V was pared by 2 bases and J by 2 bases, with 13 bases between. CDR1 and CDR2 (germline): SGHTS, YDEGEE. This CDR3 is built from 15 residues. This CDR3 is CASSFSRHFNTEAFF. The CDR3 DNA reads TGTGCCAGCAGCTTTTCCCGTCATTTCAACACTGAAGCTTTCTTT. Drawing the rest from reference TRBV5-8 and TRBJ1-1, the complete variable domain is EAGVTQSPTHLIKTRGQQATLRCSPISGHTSVYWYQQALGLGLQFLLWYDEGEERNRGNFPPRFSGRQFPNYSSELNVNALELEDSALYLCASSFSRHFNTEAFFGQGTRLTVV.

A few counts support this clone. This chain joins TRBV25-1 and TRBJ2-7, with D unclear. CDR3 size: 13 residues. V lost 3 bases and J 0 bases, leaving 6 bases between the germline ends. Germline CDR1 is MGHDK and CDR2 is SYGVNS. CDR3 sequence: CASSEFSSYEQYF. Written as DNA, the CDR3 is TGTGCCAGCAGTGAGTTCAGCTCCTACGAGCAGTACTTC.

This clone is a singleton in its sample. The V call is TRBV2, the J call TRBJ2-2; D is possibly TRBD1 or TRBD2 (5 bases each). This CDR3 spans 15 amino acids. CDR1 is SNHLY and CDR2 is FYNNEI in the germline V gene. V dropped 4 bases and J dropped 0 bases, with 9 bases sitting between them. The CDR3, as DNA: TGTGCCAGCAGTGCCGGGACCACGAACACCGGGGAGCTGTTTTTT. This translates into CASSAGTTNTGELFF.

In DNA, the CDR3 is TGTGCCAGCAGCCAAGGTGGGGCACCCCTCCACTTT. Protein: CASSQGGAPLHF. The gene calls are TRBV14 and TRBJ1-6; no clear D gene. This CDR3 comprises 12 residues. Trimming removed 1 base from V and 11 bases from J, with 6 bases in between. Germline V gene data show CDR1 as SGHDN and CDR2 as FVKESK.

The chain recombines TRBV5-6 with TRBJ1-4, with D hard to call. CDR1 and CDR2 (germline): SGHDT, YYEEEE. V was trimmed by 3 bases and J by 1 base, leaving 13 bases between them. The CDR3 length is 16 residues. The CDR3 DNA reads TGTGCCAGCAGCTCTCGGGTGGATGGAACTAATGAAAAACTGTTTTTT. This sequence encodes CASSSRVDGTNEKLFF. The whole variable domain, filled in from reference TRBV5-6 and TRBJ1-4, reads DAGVTQSPTHLIKTRGQQVTLRCSPKSGHDTVSWYQQALGQGPQFIFQYYEEEERQRGNFPDRFSGHQFPNYSSELNVNALLLGDSALYLCASSSRVDGTNEKLFFGSGTQLSVL.

Here the CDR3 reads CASSESGFSSYEQYF. The CDR3, as DNA: TGCGCCAGCAGCGAAAGCGGGTTTAGCTCCTACGAGCAGTACTTC. The rearrangement uses TRBV5-1 and TRBJ2-7; D may be TRBD2 (6 bases). With 4 bases removed from V and 0 bases from J, the gap between germline ends came to 14 bases. CDR3 size: 15 residues. Germline values: CDR1 SGHRS, CDR2 YFSETQ.

The rearrangement joins TRBV19 to TRBJ1-1, with no clear D. This CDR3 is 18 amino acids long. Germline values: CDR1 LNHDA, CDR2 SQIVND (reference sequence). V was trimmed by 3 bases and J by 1 base, leaving 21 bases between them. CDR3 protein: CASSMTQGFSRGNTEAFF. The CDR3 coding sequence is TGTGCCAGTAGTATGACCCAAGGGTTTAGTCGAGGGAACACTGAAGCTTTCTTT. The full variable domain, with the rest looked up from reference TRBV19 and TRBJ1-1, is DGGITQSPKYLFRKEGQNVTLSCEQNLNHDAMYWYRQDPGQGLRLIYYSQIVNDFQKGDIAEGYSVSREKKESFPLTVTSAQKNPTAFYLCASSMTQGFSRGNTEAFFGQGTRLTVV.

The chain has TRBV5-1 and TRBJ1-2; 9 bases map to TRBD1. Unmatched junction bases numbered 7, after V lost 4 bases and J lost 3 bases. Germline assignment: CDR1 SGHRS and CDR2 YFSETQ. This CDR3 spans 15 amino acids. DNA of the CDR3: TGCGCCAGCAGCCAACCGGGACAGGGCTACTATGGCTACACCTTC. Amino acid sequence: CASSQPGQGYYGYTF.

This clone showed up just once. The chain recombines TRBV7-2 with TRBJ2-2, with 14 positions matching TRBD2. The J segment lost 6 bases and the V segment lost 5 bases, leaving 5 bases of the junction unmatched. The CDR3 runs 16 residues. Per germline, CDR1 SGHTA and CDR2 FQGNSA. In nucleotides, the CDR3 is TGTGCCAGCAGCCTGGGACTAGCGGGAGTCCCCGGGGAGCTGTTTTTT. This encodes CASSLGLAGVPGELFF.

V is TRBV15 and J is TRBJ2-2, with 8 bases fitting TRBD2. This CDR3 is 18 amino acids long. From germline, CDR1 is LNHNV and CDR2 YYDKDF (reference sequence). Trimming at V came to 0 bases and at J to 4 bases, leaving 10 bases not matched to a gene. For the CDR3, the DNA is TGTGCCACCAGCAGAGATTGGGGAACTAGCGGTCCCACCGGGGAGCTGTTTTTT. Translating gives CATSRDWGTSGPTGELFF.

This chain uses TRBV19 with TRBJ1-5, with D tentatively TRBD1 (5 bases). The CDR3 runs to 15 residues. V was pared by 7 bases and J by 7 bases, with 20 bases between. The germline CDR1 and CDR2 sequences are LNHDA and SQIVND (reference sequence). The CDR3 spells CASTTAGETIQPQHF. The CDR3 nucleotides read TGTGCCAGTACCACTGCGGGGGAAACTATACAGCCCCAGCATTTT.

J is TRBJ1-1 and V is TRBV6-5; possibly TRBD1 for D (5 bases). Trimming removed 5 bases at V and 2 bases at J, with 12 bases between. This CDR3 is 14 amino acids long. Per germline, CDR1 MNHEY and CDR2 SVGAGI. CDR3 in DNA: TGTGCCAGCAGTCCTCAGGGTACAAACACTGAAGCTTTCTTT. Translation gives CASSPQGTNTEAFF.

The V and J genes are TRBV7-3 and TRBJ2-3; D perhaps matches TRBD2 (6 bases). Germline V gene sequence: CDR1 SGHTA, CDR2 FQGTGA. The germline V and J ends were trimmed by 2 bases and 3 bases, with 12 bases remaining between them. The CDR3 length is 15 residues. CDR3 nucleotides: TGTGCCAGCAGCTTAGGGGGAGGTGGAACAGATACGCAGTATTTT. Its translation is CASSLGGGGTDTQYF.

The rearrangement joins TRBV28 to TRBJ2-7, with D possibly being TRBD1 (5 bases). The CDR3 contains 15 residues. V was shortened by 5 bases and J by 0 bases, with 14 bases between the two germline ends. The germline gives CDR1 MDHEN, CDR2 SYDVKM. The CDR3 DNA reads TGTGCCAGCAGTCCGAGACAGTTCCCCTCCTACGAGCAGTACTTC. It encodes CASSPRQFPSYEQYF. Together with reference TRBV28 and TRBJ2-7, the CDR3 gives the full variable domain: DVKVTQSSRYLVKRTGEKVFLECVQDMDHENMFWYRQDPGLGLRLIYFSYDVKMKEKGDIPEGYSVSREKKERFSLILESASTNQTSMYLCASSPRQFPSYEQYFGPGTRLTVT.

V is TRBV30 and J is TRBJ1-1, with a tentative D call TRBD1 (6 bases). This CDR3 spans 13 amino acids. Trimming took off 7 bases at V and 0 bases at J, with 12 bases between the two ends. Germline V lookup: CDR1 GTSNPN, CDR2 SVGIG (reference sequence). The chain's CDR3 is CASEGGMNTEAFF. CDR3 DNA: TGTGCCTCGGAAGGGGGAATGAACACTGAAGCTTTCTTT. The full variable domain, its missing parts supplied by reference TRBV30 and TRBJ1-1, is SQTIHQWPATLVQPVGSPLSLECTVEGTSNPNLYWYRQAAGRGLQLLFYSVGIGQISSEVPQNLSASRPQDRQFILSSKKLLLSDSGFYLCASEGGMNTEAFFGQGTRLTVV.

CDR3 protein: CASSLTGEEGTEAFF. Here the CDR3 DNA reads TGTGCCAGCAGTTTAACAGGGGAAGAGGGCACTGAAGCTTTCTTT. This sequence joins TRBV28 and TRBJ1-1; 7 bases are shared with TRBD1. Trimming removed 2 bases from V and 4 bases from J; junction bases left unmatched: 7. Germline V lookup: CDR1 MDHEN, CDR2 SYDVKM. This CDR3 is built from 15 residues.

J is TRBJ1-1 and V is TRBV7-9; 9 bases align to TRBD1. The CDR3 has 16 amino acids. The V segment lost 3 bases and the J segment 4 bases; nucleotides outside the gene matches: 9. Per the germline V gene, CDR1 is SEHNR and CDR2 is FQNEAQ (reference sequence). CDR3 loop: CASSFEQGAAGTEAFF. For the CDR3, the DNA is TGTGCCAGCAGCTTCGAACAGGGGGCGGCGGGCACTGAAGCTTTCTTT.